This T cell receptor (beta chain) was identified in a study of T cell changes during pregnancy in multiple sclerosis. Profiling relied on immunoSEQ multiplex PCR, and the TCRdb table lists in-frame clones only, not all of them. The repertoire holds approximately 46,000 clones, with 80% to 90% as singletons. The clonotype originates from a female donor with multiple sclerosis, enrolled in a pregnancy study. Sequences were derived from CD8+ T cells from peripheral blood mononuclear cells, sampled in the second trimester of pregnancy.

CDR3 sequence (DNA): TGTGCCTGGAGTTCCCTGGGGGGTAGCAATCAGCCCCAGCATTTT. This codes for CAWSSLGGSNQPQHF. This sequence joins TRBV30 and TRBJ1-5; a weak D match, TRBD1 (5 bases). Germline assignment: CDR1 GTSNPN and CDR2 SVGIG (reference sequence). This CDR3 region has 15 residues. The germline V and J ends were trimmed by 2 bases and 0 bases, with 11 bases remaining between them.